These 27 T cell receptor beta chains share one sample of origin, sequenced in a study of breast tumors, draining lymph nodes, adjacent tissues. MiXCR, applied by TCRdb to the multiplex PCR reads, yields one record per CDR3 protein. There are roughly 32,000 distinct CDR3 sequences in the sample; roughly 32% occur only once, and roughly a tenth lies in the top ten. The sequenced material came from breast tumor tissue. These receptors all stem from a female donor with breast cancer. Some clones in this sample may be carry-over from other donors' samples.

This clonotype was recorded many times. The chain has TRBV20-1 and TRBJ2-5; 9 bases map to TRBD1. The germline V gene has CDR1 DFQATT and CDR2 SNEGSKA (reference sequence). The CDR3 is made up of 15 amino acids. V shed 5 bases and J 4 bases; nucleotides not matched to a gene: 11. The CDR3 DNA reads TGCAGTGCTGAGAATCCGGGACAGGGAGGAGAGACCCAGTACTTC. Amino acids: CSAENPGQGGETQYF.

V is TRBV11-1 and J is TRBJ2-3; D ambiguous. The CDR3 spans 14 residues. Trimming pared 7 bases from V and 6 bases from J, leaving 17 bases between. CDR1 is SGHAT and CDR2 is FQDESV in the germline V gene (reference sequence). The CDR3 reads CASTLRVPSDTQYF. CDR3 bases: TGTGCCAGCACCCTGCGTGTCCCCTCGGATACGCAGTATTTT. The whole variable domain, remainder taken from reference TRBV11-1 and TRBJ2-3, is EAEVAQSPRYKITEKSQAVAFWCDPISGHATLYWYRQILGQGPELLVQFQDESVVDDSQLPKDRFSAERLKGVDSTLKIQPAELGDSAMYLCASTLRVPSDTQYFGPGTRLTVL.

In its sample, this clonotype was seen many times. The V and J genes are TRBV2 and TRBJ2-2; D perhaps matches TRBD2 (6 bases). V lost 6 bases and J lost 2, with 13 bases in between. CDR3 size: 15 residues. The germline V gene encodes CDR1 SNHLY and CDR2 FYNNEI. In nucleotides, the CDR3 is TGTGCCAGCAGGCCGGGACTTCTAAACACCGGGGAGCTGTTTTTT. The encoded protein is CASRPGLLNTGELFF.

A remark on this clonotype: A single base separates this from a much larger clone, so it may be a read error. The chain joins TRBV5-6 to TRBJ2-3; D is possibly TRBD2 (5 bases). The V and J ends lost 6 bases and 6 bases respectively, with 11 bases between them. Per germline, CDR1 SGHDT and CDR2 YYEEEE. The CDR3 consists of 12 residues. The CDR3 region has the DNA TGTGCCAGCAACGCCCGGAGGGATACGCAGTATTTT. As protein: CASNARRDTQYF. The variable domain in full, completed from reference TRBV5-6 and TRBJ2-3, reads DAGVTQSPTHLIKTRGQQVTLRCSPKSGHDTVSWYQQALGQGPQFIFQYYEEEERQRGNFPDRFSGHQFPNYSSELNVNALLLGDSALYLCASNARRDTQYFGPGTRLTVL.

Many counts were recorded for this clonotype. This chain links TRBV5-1 with TRBJ2-1, with 14 nucleotides matching TRBD2. Germline trimming cut 2 bases from V and 10 bases from J; bases unmatched to any gene: 8. The germline gives CDR1 SGHRS, CDR2 YFSETQ. CDR3 length: 16 residues. The CDR3 DNA follows: TGCGCCAGCAGCTTTCAGGGACTAGCGGGGGTGGGGGAGCAGTTCTTC. Protein product: CASSFQGLAGVGEQFF.

This clonotype has ten or more counts. This chain joins TRBV19 and TRBJ2-3; TRBD1 matches at 7 bases. V was clipped by 6 bases and J by 4 bases; unmatched bases: 4. The germline CDR1 and CDR2 sequences are LNHDA and SQIVND (reference sequence). CDR3 length: 13 residues. CDR3 coding DNA: TGTGCCAGTAGAAGACAGGGCCCAGATACGCAGTATTTT. It specifies CASRRQGPDTQYF.

V is TRBV6-1 and J is TRBJ1-2, with no clear D. V was pared by 6 bases and J by 8 bases, with 22 bases between. From germline, CDR1 is MNHNS and CDR2 SASEGT. This CDR3 contains 15 residues. CDR3: CASRMVGGVGIGYTF. As DNA, the CDR3 is TGTGCCAGCAGAATGGTTGGTGGGGTCGGAATCGGCTACACCTTC.

This clonotype was observed at least ten times. This sequence joins TRBV10-2 and TRBJ2-7; 7 nucleotides agree with TRBD2. V shed 4 bases and J 6 bases; nucleotides not matched to a gene: 3. This CDR3 has 12 residues. Germline V gives CDR1 WSHSY, CDR2 SAAADI. CDR3 DNA sequence: TGCGCCAGCAGTGGGGGGGGGGGCGAGCAGTACTTC. Protein product: CASSGGGGEQYF.

The chain recombines TRBV11-2 with TRBJ2-7; D tentatively fits TRBD1 or TRBD2 (6 bases each). Germline V lookup: CDR1 SGHAT, CDR2 FQNNGV. V dropped 1 base and J dropped 4 bases, with 20 bases sitting between them. This CDR3 region has 17 residues. The CDR3 nucleotides are TGTGCCAGCAGCTTAGGGGGGGCAAGGGACTTCTTGTACGAGCAGTACTTC. It yields the protein CASSLGGARDFLYEQYF.

This clonotype was counted once. The conserved closing phenylalanine or tryptophan is absent in this CDR3, likely reflecting a read error. The chain is built from TRBV20-1 and TRBJ2-1, with a possible D match to TRBD2 (5 bases). This CDR3 region has 16 residues. Germline loops: CDR1 DFQATT, CDR2 SNEGSKA (reference sequence). Trimming took off 3 bases at V and 6 bases at J, with 21 bases between the two ends. CDR3 loop: CSASAGLVGARNEQFL. The CDR3 bases are TGCAGTGCTAGTGCGGGCCTAGTGGGAGCCCGCAATGAGCAGTTCCTC.

A remark on this clonotype: This could be a read error, since a much larger clone is one nucleotide away. CDR3 bases: TGCAGTGCCCCGGAAGCGAGAGCGGGTACAGATACGCAGTATTTT. Protein sequence: CSAPEARAGTDTQYF. The rearrangement uses TRBV20-1 and TRBJ2-3; TRBD2 is a possible D gene (6 bases). The germline gives CDR1 DFQATT, CDR2 SNEGSKA (reference sequence). Trimming shortened V by 6 bases and J by 3 bases, and 19 bases separated the two germline ends. The CDR3 is made up of 15 amino acids.

Comment on this clonotype: A clone one base away is much larger, so this may be a read error. The V and J genes are TRBV27 and TRBJ2-3; D gene unclear. The CDR3 is 12 amino acids. Germline CDR1 MNHEY, CDR2 SMNVEV (reference sequence). The CDR3 sequence: CASSPRTDTQCF. The CDR3 nucleotides read TGTGCCAGCAGTCCCCGCACAGATACGCAGTGTTTT.

Details on this clonotype: The junction and the germline gene differ at one end; a read error may be behind it. The J gene is TRBJ2-7, the V gene TRBV20-1; 9 bases match TRBD1. Germline V lookup: CDR1 DFQATT, CDR2 SNEGSKA (reference sequence). The CDR3 contains 15 residues. CDR3 nucleotides: TGTAGTGCTTTATCCCCCGGGACAGGGTCCTACGAGCAGTGCTTC. As protein: CSALSPGTGSYEQCF.

J is TRBJ2-1 and V is TRBV6-2 or TRBV6-3, with TRBD2 matching over 13 bases. Per germline, CDR1 MNHEY and CDR2 SVGEGT. The CDR3 consists of 16 residues. V was pared by 6 bases and J by 10 bases, with 12 bases of the junction left unmatched. CDR3 loop: CASSSRTSGSLGEQFF. CDR3 DNA: TGTGCCAGCAGCTCCCGGACTAGCGGGAGTTTAGGCGAGCAGTTCTTC.

Sample share makes this clonotype medium-sized. This chain uses TRBV7-9 with TRBJ2-1; no clear D gene. V lost 4 bases to trimming and J lost 9 bases, with 16 bases between them. The CDR3 is made up of 14 amino acids. In germline, CDR1 is SEHNR, CDR2 FQNEAQ (reference sequence). CDR3 bases: TGTGCCAGCAGCTGGGGTAGCATAGATAGTGAGCAGTTCTTC. Protein product: CASSWGSIDSEQFF.

The chain links TRBV7-8 to TRBJ2-2, with 7 bases aligning to TRBD1. The CDR3 loop spans 15 amino acids. With 2 bases clipped from V and 4 bases from J, the junction kept 4 bases outside the gene matches. Germline assignment: CDR1 SGHVS and CDR2 FQNEAQ. The CDR3 spells CASSLQGVGTGELFF. The DNA for the CDR3 is TGTGCCAGCAGCTTACAGGGGGTCGGCACCGGGGAGCTGTTTTTT.

This clonotype was seen many times. The chain has TRBV10-1 and TRBJ2-1; D gene unclear. CDR1 is WNHNN, CDR2 SYGVQD, per germline (reference sequence). The CDR3 loop spans 16 amino acids. V was trimmed by 0 bases and J by 8 bases, leaving 17 bases between them. The CDR3 is CASSESNITGVDEQFF. For the CDR3, the DNA is TGCGCCAGCAGTGAGTCGAATATAACTGGCGTGGATGAGCAGTTCTTC.

The gene calls are TRBV7-2 and TRBJ2-7; TRBD1 is a possible D gene (7 bases). The CDR3 runs 14 residues. The V end was cut by 5 bases, the J end by 3 bases, with 14 bases between. Germline CDR1 SGHTA, CDR2 FQGNSA. CDR3 sequence (DNA): TGTGCCAGCAGCCTGACAGGGAGGAACTACGAGCAGTACTTC. Translating it yields CASSLTGRNYEQYF.

This clonotype was detected ten times or more. The rearrangement uses TRBV5-1 and TRBJ2-7; 7 bases align to TRBD2. V was clipped by 0 bases and J by 2 bases; unmatched bases: 2. Germline V lookup: CDR1 SGHRS, CDR2 YFSETQ. This CDR3 has 14 residues. This CDR3 reads CASSLAGGTYEQYF. CDR3 nucleotides: TGCGCCAGCAGCTTGGCGGGAGGTACCTACGAGCAGTACTTC.

V usage is TRBV5-4 and J usage is TRBJ1-2; 8 nucleotides line up with TRBD1. CDR1 SGHNT and CDR2 YYREEE come from the germline V gene (reference sequence). The CDR3 totals 14 residues. J lost 7 bases, V lost 3 bases, and 8 bases had no gene match. CDR3 nucleotides: TGTGCCAGCAGCTCCCTCGGACAGGGACTTGGCTACACCTTC. It codes for CASSSLGQGLGYTF.

This clonotype was seen only a few times. This chain joins TRBV6-1 and TRBJ2-2, with 12 bases matching TRBD1. Per the germline V gene, CDR1 is MNHNS and CDR2 is SASEGT. V lost 6 bases, J lost 4 bases, and 3 bases stayed unmatched. The length of the CDR3 is 15 residues. The CDR3 sequence is CASSSGQGATGELFF. The CDR3 bases are TGTGCCAGCAGCTCGGGACAGGGGGCCACCGGGGAGCTGTTTTTT.

In its sample, this clonotype was seen many times. CDR3 sequence reads: CASSTGTGGYGYTF. The CDR3 coding sequence is TGTGCCAGCAGCACCGGGACAGGGGGCTATGGCTACACCTTC. The chain has TRBV7-2 and TRBJ1-2, with 11 bases matching TRBD1. Germline V lookup: CDR1 SGHTA, CDR2 FQGNSA. Unmatched junction bases numbered 3, after V lost 5 bases and J lost 4 bases. This CDR3 contains 14 residues.

This clonotype was seen repeatedly, ten times or more. The gene calls are TRBV11-3 and TRBJ2-5; TRBD1 agrees at 7 bases. J gave up 0 bases and V 3 bases, and 4 bases lay outside the gene matches. The germline gives CDR1 SGHNT, CDR2 YENEEA. There are 15 residues in the CDR3. CDR3 sequence: CASSFTGANQETQYF. CDR3 DNA: TGTGCCAGCAGCTTCACAGGGGCGAACCAAGAGACCCAGTACTTC.

In its sample, this clonotype was seen many times. The chain carries TRBV20-1 and TRBJ1-2; 7 positions match TRBD1. In germline, CDR1 is DFQATT, CDR2 SNEGSKA (reference sequence). The CDR3 extends over 14 amino acids. Trimming cost V 4 bases and J 7 bases; bases outside gene matches: 12. The CDR3 here is CSANDREGFGGYTF. In DNA form, the CDR3 reads TGCAGTGCTAACGACAGGGAGGGGTTTGGTGGCTACACCTTC.

This clonotype was counted between two and nine times. The chain combines TRBV18 with TRBJ1-2; the D is unclear. V lost 2 bases and J lost 4, with 11 bases in between. Germline CDR1 reads KGHSH; CDR2 reads LQKENI. The CDR3 has 14 amino acids. CDR3 amino acids: CASSPDGPIYGYTF. CDR3 nucleotide sequence: TGTGCCAGCTCACCAGACGGACCGATCTATGGCTACACCTTC.

This clonotype was recorded many times. The chain has TRBV10-2 and TRBJ2-3; 7 nucleotides align to TRBD1. Looked up from germline, CDR1 is WSHSY and CDR2 is SAAADI. The trim removed 4 bases at V and 5 bases at J, leaving 6 bases unmatched. The length of the CDR3 is 14 residues. The CDR3 nucleotides are TGCGCCAGCAGTGGCGGCAGGGGGATAGATACGCAGTATTTT. Translation: CASSGGRGIDTQYF.

This clonotype occurred once. The chain is built from TRBV9 and TRBJ1-6, with D uncertain. This CDR3 spans 14 amino acids. V lost 7 bases to trimming and J lost 5 bases, with 13 bases between them. Germline V gives CDR1 SGDLS, CDR2 YYNGEE. The CDR3 sequence: CASGPQVDNSPLHF. The CDR3 DNA sequence: TGTGCCAGCGGTCCCCAGGTGGATAATTCACCCCTCCACTTT.